This TCR beta chain derives from a study of CD8 T cells in Susac syndrome. V shed 0 bases and J 4 bases; nucleotides not matched to a gene: 7. CDR1 and CDR2 from the germline V gene are LGHNA and YNFKEQ. The CDR3 runs to 17 residues. A quantity of roughly 0.5 to 1 ug RNA underwent reverse transcription using random hexamers. Amplification of TCR beta CDR3 was carried out by immunoSEQ multiplex PCR, which covered 54 Vbeta and 13 Jbeta segments. TCRdb ran MiXCR on the immunoSEQ multiplex PCR reads and lists one entry per CDR3 protein. Of 100,000 to 150,000 distinct CDR3 sequences in the sample, over 85% are singletons; the top ten hold roughly 0.3%. In blood CD8+ and CD4+ T cells, TCR beta underwent sequencing.

The chain has TRBV4-2 and TRBJ2-2; the match to TRBD2 covers 8 bases. The material sequenced was CD8+ T cells from PBMCs. This sequence originates from a human donor with multiple sclerosis. Here the CDR3 reads CASSQESAGLVTGELFF. The CDR3 region has the DNA TGTGCCAGCAGCCAAGAGAGCGCGGGACTAGTCACCGGGGAGCTGTTTTTT.